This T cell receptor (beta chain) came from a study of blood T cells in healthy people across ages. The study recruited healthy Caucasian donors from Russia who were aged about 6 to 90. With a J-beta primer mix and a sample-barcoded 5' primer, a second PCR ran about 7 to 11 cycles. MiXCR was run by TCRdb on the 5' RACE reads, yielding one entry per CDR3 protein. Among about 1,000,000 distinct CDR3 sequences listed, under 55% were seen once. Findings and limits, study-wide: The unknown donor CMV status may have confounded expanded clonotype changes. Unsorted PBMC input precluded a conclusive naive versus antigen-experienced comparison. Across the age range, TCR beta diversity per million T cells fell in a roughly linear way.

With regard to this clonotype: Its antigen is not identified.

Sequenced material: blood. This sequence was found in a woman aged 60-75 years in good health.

Here the CDR3 DNA reads TGTGCCAGCAGTGAAGTGTTGAGTGGAAATAATTCACCCCTCCACTTT. This sequence encodes CASSEVLSGNNSPLHF. V is TRBV6-1 and J is TRBJ1-6; D ambiguous. Germline assignment: CDR1 MNHNS and CDR2 SASEGT. This CDR3 is 16 amino acids long. The V gene lost 1 base and the J gene lost 5 bases, with 12 bases spanning the gap.